The 26 T cell receptor beta chains below all came from one sample that was sequenced in a study of cytomegalovirus exposure and HLA in healthy donors. Sequenced by immunoSEQ multiplex PCR; TCRdb stores in-frame clones only, minus some. The sample lists roughly 130,000 clones, about nine tenths occurring once. Sequenced: PBMCs. The receptors originated from a man aged 30 to 39 in good health and CMV-seronegative.

V is TRBV19 and J is TRBJ1-1, with unresolved D. This CDR3 has 12 amino acids. Per the germline V gene, CDR1 is LNHDA and CDR2 is SQIVND (reference sequence). Trimming shortened V by 7 bases and J by 6 bases, and 12 bases separated the two germline ends. CDR3 in amino acids: CASTMGGAEAFF. The CDR3 DNA follows: TGTGCCAGTACTATGGGCGGGGCTGAAGCTTTCTTT. The complete variable domain, with remaining parts taken from reference TRBV19 and TRBJ1-1, reads DGGITQSPKYLFRKEGQNVTLSCEQNLNHDAMYWYRQDPGQGLRLIYYSQIVNDFQKGDIAEGYSVSREKKESFPLTVTSAQKNPTAFYLCASTMGGAEAFFGQGTRLTVV.

CDR3 in amino acids: CATSRDRLDTEAFF. The CDR3 region has the DNA TGTGCCACCAGCAGAGATCGACTGGACACTGAAGCTTTCTTT. The chain links TRBV15 to TRBJ1-1; no clear D. V lost 0 bases, J lost 3 bases, and 8 bases lay in between. CDR3 length: 14 residues. Germline V gene data show CDR1 as LNHNV and CDR2 as YYDKDF (reference sequence).

V usage is TRBV25-1 and J usage is TRBJ2-3; 10 bases are shared with TRBD2. V gave up 1 base and J gave up 9 bases; unmatched junction bases: 10. The CDR3 loop spans 16 amino acids. CDR1 is MGHDK, CDR2 SYGVNS, per germline. The CDR3, as DNA: TGTGCCAGCAGTGAATTTTGGACTAGCGGCCCAGGGACGCAGTATTTT. It yields the protein CASSEFWTSGPGTQYF.

V and J are TRBV29-1 and TRBJ2-2, with D uncertain. Trimming took 4 bases from V and 2 from J, leaving 8 bases between them. The germline V gene encodes CDR1 SQVTM and CDR2 ANQGSEA. This CDR3 is 13 amino acids long. The CDR3 is CSVGGSNTGELFF. The CDR3 DNA follows: TGCAGCGTTGGAGGATCCAACACCGGGGAGCTGTTTTTT.

The chain employs TRBV6-1 and TRBJ2-1; TRBD2 agrees at 13 bases. Germline CDR1 and CDR2: MNHNS and SASEGT. The CDR3 runs to 14 residues. The ends lost 6 bases at V and 9 bases at J; junction bases unmatched: 5. The CDR3 nucleotides are TGTGCCAGCAGGCGACTAGCGGGAGGTCGTGAGCAGTTCTTC. Protein: CASRRLAGGREQFF.

V usage is TRBV9 and J usage is TRBJ1-4; a possible D gene is TRBD1 (5 bases). Germline assignment: CDR1 SGDLS and CDR2 YYNGEE. V gave up 0 bases and J gave up 7 bases, with 10 bases separating them. This CDR3 has 14 residues. The CDR3 loop reads CASSVDWGGEKLFF. CDR3 bases: TGTGCCAGCAGCGTAGACTGGGGGGGTGAAAAACTGTTTTTT.

This clone was observed a single time. This rearrangement joins TRBV5-8 to TRBJ1-6, with TRBD1 identical over 10 bases. The CDR3 sequence is 18 residues long. With 4 bases clipped from V and 13 bases from J, the junction kept 20 bases outside the gene matches. Germline V CDR1 and CDR2: SGHTS, YDEGEE. The CDR3 DNA is TGTGCCAGCAGCGTCCGGGACAGGGGCTTTTCCTATCTGGGCCCCCTCCACTTT. Residues: CASSVRDRGFSYLGPLHF. Drawing the rest from reference TRBV5-8 and TRBJ1-6, the complete variable domain is EAGVTQSPTHLIKTRGQQATLRCSPISGHTSVYWYQQALGLGLQFLLWYDEGEERNRGNFPPRFSGRQFPNYSSELNVNALELEDSALYLCASSVRDRGFSYLGPLHFGNGTRLTVT.

This chain connects TRBV10-2 to TRBJ2-1; 8 nucleotides match TRBD2. CDR1 and CDR2 from the germline V gene are WSHSY and SAAADI. The J segment lost 0 bases and the V segment lost 3 bases, leaving 7 bases of the junction unmatched. This CDR3 is built from 17 residues. The CDR3 DNA follows: TGCGCCAGCAGTGACCGTTTAGCGGGGAGCTCCTACAATGAGCAGTTCTTC. Translated: CASSDRLAGSSYNEQFF.

This chain links TRBV4-3 with TRBJ2-7; D remains ambiguous. Trimming pared 0 bases from V and 5 bases from J, leaving 14 bases between. Germline lookup yields CDR1 LGHNA and CDR2 YSLEER. This CDR3 contains 15 residues. CDR3 DNA sequence: TGCGCCAGCAGCCAAGATTGGCAGCGCCTCCACGAGCAGTACTTC. It codes for CASSQDWQRLHEQYF.

The CDR3 DNA sequence: TGCGCCAGCAGCCAAGAACCGGAGATTTCCTACGAGCAGTACTTC. Protein product: CASSQEPEISYEQYF. The gene calls are TRBV4-1 and TRBJ2-7; no clear D gene. Germline V lookup: CDR1 MGHRA, CDR2 YSYEKL. V dropped 0 bases and J dropped 1 base, with 10 bases sitting between them. This CDR3 is built from 15 residues.

The chain links TRBV2 to TRBJ2-5; TRBD2 matches 8 bases. Germline V gives CDR1 SNHLY, CDR2 FYNNEI. Trimming took 3 bases from V and 8 from J; bases not matched to a gene: 11. The CDR3 loop spans 15 amino acids. CDR3 DNA sequence: TGTGCCAGCAGTGATCGGACTAGCCCGGGAGGAACCCAGTACTTC. Protein: CASSDRTSPGGTQYF.

CDR3 coding DNA: TGTGCCAGCAGTTACTGGGGACAGGGACCCGTCAATGAGCAGTTCTTC. Amino acid sequence: CASSYWGQGPVNEQFF. The V call is TRBV6-5, the J call TRBJ2-1; TRBD1 agrees at 9 bases. Germline-derived CDR1 and CDR2 are MNHEY and SVGAGI. The CDR3 runs to 16 residues. V was clipped by 1 base and J by 6 bases; unmatched bases: 7.

The genes are TRBV5-1 and TRBJ2-7, with a weak D call TRBD1 (6 bases). CDR1 is SGHRS and CDR2 is YFSETQ in the germline V gene. The CDR3 covers 14 residues. The V gene lost 4 bases and the J gene lost 3 bases, with 14 bases spanning the gap. CDR3 loop: CASSLTGFGYEQYF. As DNA, the CDR3 is TGCGCCAGCAGCCTCACAGGGTTCGGCTACGAGCAGTACTTC.

This clone showed up just once. The gene calls are TRBV19 and TRBJ2-7, with D perhaps TRBD1 (5 bases). Deletions cut 6 bases from V and 0 bases from J, with 12 bases between. CDR3 length equals 14 residues. Germline V CDR1 and CDR2: LNHDA, SQIVND (reference sequence). The CDR3 DNA reads TGTGCCAGTAGCCAACAGGTTTCCTCCTACGAGCAGTACTTC. Its translation: CASSQQVSSYEQYF.

This chain links TRBV5-4 with TRBJ2-7, with 8 bases fitting TRBD2. This CDR3 spans 18 amino acids. V trimming: 1 base; J trimming: 5 bases; junction bases outside the gene matches: 17. Germline CDR1 SGHNT, CDR2 YYREEE (reference sequence). The CDR3 DNA reads as TGTGCCAGCAGCTTGCGGCCCGGAAGGAAGCGGGAGTTGAACGAGCAGTACTTC. Translation: CASSLRPGRKRELNEQYF.

This clone was observed a single time. The chain combines TRBV19 with TRBJ2-7; 7 bases align to TRBD2. With 5 bases clipped from V and 4 bases from J, the junction kept 11 bases outside the gene matches. The CDR3 extends over 15 amino acids. CDR1 and CDR2 (germline): LNHDA, SQIVND (reference sequence). The CDR3 coding sequence is TGTGCCAGTAGTTCCTTAGCCGGGACTAATTACGAGCAGTACTTC. Protein sequence: CASSSLAGTNYEQYF.

The chain combines TRBV30 with TRBJ2-1, with 11 bases lining up with TRBD1. Germline CDR1 is GTSNPN and CDR2 is SVGIG (reference sequence). The CDR3 length is 15 residues. Germline trimming cut 3 bases from V and 8 bases from J; bases unmatched to any gene: 9. Here the CDR3 reads CAWRTRTGGLDEQFF. CDR3 DNA sequence: TGTGCCTGGAGAACCCGGACAGGGGGCCTGGATGAGCAGTTCTTC.

The chain links TRBV2 to TRBJ1-5; a possible D gene is TRBD1 (6 bases). Germline V gene data show CDR1 as SNHLY and CDR2 as FYNNEI. The CDR3 length is 14 residues. Between the trimmed V and J ends, which lost 5 bases and 7 bases, there was a span of 15 bases. CDR3 nucleotide sequence: TGTGCCAGCAGTCGGGGGGGCGGGACCCAGCCCCAGCATTTT. Translating gives CASSRGGGTQPQHF. Filled out from reference TRBV2 and TRBJ1-5, the complete variable domain reads EPEVTQTPSHQVTQMGQEVILRCVPISNHLYFYWYRQILGQKVEFLVSFYNNEISEKSEIFDDQFSVERPDGSNFTLKIRSTKLEDSAMYFCASSRGGGTQPQHFGDGTRLSIL.

The rearrangement uses TRBV4-1 and TRBJ2-3; D might be TRBD1 (6 bases). The V end lost 4 bases, the J end lost 4 bases, and 12 bases lay between the germline ends. Germline V CDR1 and CDR2: MGHRA, YSYEKL. The CDR3 has 14 residues. The CDR3 DNA sequence: TGCGCCAGCAGCCGATTACAGGGCTCAGATACGCAGTATTTT. It yields the protein CASSRLQGSDTQYF.

The chain uses TRBV10-3 and TRBJ1-1; 9 bases are a match to TRBD1. J gave up 0 bases and V 11 bases, and 7 bases lay outside the gene matches. This CDR3 is built from 14 residues. Germline V gene data show CDR1 as ENHRY and CDR2 as SYGVKD. DNA of the CDR3: TGTGCCTCGGAGACAGGGGGTTTGAACACTGAAGCTTTCTTT. Protein: CASETGGLNTEAFF.

J is TRBJ2-7 and V is TRBV5-1; D remains ambiguous. V lost 1 base, J lost 6 bases, and 14 bases lay in between. Per the germline V gene, CDR1 is SGHRS and CDR2 is YFSETQ. This CDR3 region has 14 residues. In nucleotides, the CDR3 is TGCGCCAGCAGCTTGCCGTTGGTTCCGGGCGAGCAGTACTTC. It specifies CASSLPLVPGEQYF.

The V gene is TRBV5-4, the J gene TRBJ1-2; no clear D. CDR3 length: 15 amino acids. Germline V gene lookup returns CDR1 SGHNT and CDR2 YYREEE (reference sequence). Trimming cost V 0 bases and J 0 bases, with 9 bases left between them. The CDR3 region is CASSLDPGANYGYTF. CDR3 DNA sequence: TGTGCCAGCAGCTTGGATCCGGGAGCTAACTATGGCTACACCTTC.

The chain couples TRBV28 to TRBJ2-2; 7 bases fit TRBD2. Germline V gives CDR1 MDHEN, CDR2 SYDVKM. CDR3 size: 15 residues. The ends lost 5 bases at V and 3 bases at J; junction bases unmatched: 6. The CDR3 nucleotides are TGTGCCAGCAGTCCCGGGGGGACTGACACCGGGGAGCTGTTTTTT. It translates to CASSPGGTDTGELFF.

In its sample, this clone was seen once. The chain joins TRBV11-2 to TRBJ2-1; 7 bases map to TRBD2. Germline CDR1 SGHAT, CDR2 FQNNGV. The CDR3 is made up of 14 amino acids. With V trimmed by 10 bases and J by 7 bases, 13 bases remained unmatched. CDR3 amino acids: CATSRGEEWNEQFF. Written as DNA, the CDR3 is TGTGCCACCTCCCGGGGGGAGGAGTGGAATGAGCAGTTCTTC.

The chain recombines TRBV27 with TRBJ2-7, with a tentative D call TRBD1 (5 bases). V was clipped by 6 bases and J by 1 base, with 7 bases between them. CDR3 size: 12 residues. Germline CDR1 is MNHEY and CDR2 is SMNVEV (reference sequence). The CDR3 bases are TGTGCCAGCAGACAGGATTCCTACGAGCAGTACTTC. This translates into CASRQDSYEQYF.

Of note for this clone: One end of the junction does not line up with germline, which may come from a read error. CDR3 in DNA: TGTGGCAGCTTGCTCGGGGGGTCGGTTAAAGCTTTCTTT. Translation: CGSLLGGSVKAFF. The chain is built from TRBV6-1 and TRBJ1-1; perhaps TRBD1 as D (5 bases). The CDR3 covers 13 residues. Germline assignment: CDR1 MNHNS and CDR2 SASEGT.